The 4 T cell receptor beta chains presented below share a single source sample, sequenced in a study of T cell repertoires in cytomegalovirus infection. MiXCR, run by TCRdb on the reads, gives a single entry per CDR3 protein. The table lists about 470,000 distinct CDR3 sequences, approximately 40% of them singletons, with roughly two fifths in the top ten. The antigens of these receptors remain unknown. Sample: cultured PBMCs, taken from culture after CMV antigen stimulation. The origin of the receptors is a human donor in good health (CMV status not recorded). Some clones in this sample may be carry-over from other donors' samples.

This clonotype occurred once. The gene calls are TRBV4-1 and TRBJ1-2, with TRBD1 matching 8 bases. The germline V gene encodes CDR1 MGHRA and CDR2 YSYEKL. J gave up 2 bases and V 5 bases, and 10 bases lay outside the gene matches. The CDR3 totals 16 residues. CDR3 sequence (DNA): TGCGCCAGCAGCGATGGGACAGGCACTTACAACTATGGCTACACCTTC. It translates to CASSDGTGTYNYGYTF.

The rearrangement links TRBV20-1 to TRBJ2-5; D gene unclear. This CDR3 has 14 amino acids. V was shortened by 3 bases and J by 2 bases, with 13 bases between the two germline ends. Germline V gives CDR1 DFQATT, CDR2 SNEGSKA (reference sequence). The CDR3 spells CSASVDAKQETQYF. DNA for the CDR3: TGCAGTGCTAGCGTGGACGCGAAGCAAGAGACCCAGTACTTC.

The chain carries TRBV4-1 and TRBJ2-1; 8 nucleotides align to TRBD2. This CDR3 spans 14 amino acids. V lost 2 bases, J lost 12 bases, and 9 bases stayed unmatched. Germline V CDR1 and CDR2: MGHRA, YSYEKL. As DNA, the CDR3 is TGCGCCAGCAGCCAACCTAGGTTGGCGGGGGGGCAGTTCTTC. This encodes CASSQPRLAGGQFF.

The V and J genes are TRBV7-9 and TRBJ2-7; 15 nucleotides match TRBD2. The CDR3 covers 19 residues. V was clipped by 5 bases and J by 1 base; unmatched bases: 12. Germline V gene sequence: CDR1 SEHNR, CDR2 FQNEAQ (reference sequence). This CDR3 reads CASSPRTSGGAARSYEQYF. The CDR3 nucleotides are TGTGCCAGCAGCCCCCGGACTAGCGGGGGGGCCGCGCGATCCTACGAGCAGTACTTC. Together with reference TRBV7-9 and TRBJ2-7, the CDR3 gives the full variable domain: DTGVSQNPRHKITKRGQNVTFRCDPISEHNRLYWYRQTLGQGPEFLTYFQNEAQLEKSRLLSDRFSAERPKGSFSTLEIQRTEQGDSAMYLCASSPRTSGGAARSYEQYFGPGTRLTVT.